The next 2 T cell receptor beta chains were all read from a single sample in a study of blood T cells in healthy people across ages. For the second PCR, which ran for 7 to 11 cycles, a sample-barcoded 5' primer and a J-beta primer mix were used. TCRdb redid the calling of the 5' RACE reads with MiXCR, one entry per CDR3 protein. The sample records 750,000 to 950,000 distinct CDR3 sequences, almost 30% being singletons. This sample also appeared in a second study, on T cells of mothers and their children.

Material: blood. The receptor source for this set is a woman between 40 and 55 years old in good health.

This clonotype appeared many times. The J gene is TRBJ2-7, the V gene TRBV29-1; D is ambiguous. Germline CDR1 SQVTM, CDR2 ANQGSEA. The ends were cut back, 1 base at V and 3 bases at J, with 7 bases in the middle. CDR3 size: 12 residues. In DNA form, the CDR3 reads TGCAGCGTTGAAGTCACATACTACGAGCAGTACTTC. This gives the protein CSVEVTYYEQYF.

This clonotype was seen a handful of times. This clone may be a read error of a much larger clone one base away. V gene TRBV7-3 combines with J gene TRBJ1-2; no firm D call. CDR1 and CDR2 (germline): SGHTA, FQGTGA. The length of the CDR3 is 14 residues. The CDR3 protein is CTSSSGPEGRGYTF. The CDR3 DNA is TGTACCAGCAGCTCCGGCCCCGAGGGCCGTGGCTACACCTTC. The complete variable domain, with remaining parts taken from reference TRBV7-3 and TRBJ1-2, reads GAGVSQTPSNKVTEKGKYVELRCDPISGHTALYWYRQSLGQGPEFLIYFQGTGAADDSGLPNDRFFAVRPEGSVSTLKIQRTERGDSAVYLCTSSSGPEGRGYTFGSGTRLTVV.